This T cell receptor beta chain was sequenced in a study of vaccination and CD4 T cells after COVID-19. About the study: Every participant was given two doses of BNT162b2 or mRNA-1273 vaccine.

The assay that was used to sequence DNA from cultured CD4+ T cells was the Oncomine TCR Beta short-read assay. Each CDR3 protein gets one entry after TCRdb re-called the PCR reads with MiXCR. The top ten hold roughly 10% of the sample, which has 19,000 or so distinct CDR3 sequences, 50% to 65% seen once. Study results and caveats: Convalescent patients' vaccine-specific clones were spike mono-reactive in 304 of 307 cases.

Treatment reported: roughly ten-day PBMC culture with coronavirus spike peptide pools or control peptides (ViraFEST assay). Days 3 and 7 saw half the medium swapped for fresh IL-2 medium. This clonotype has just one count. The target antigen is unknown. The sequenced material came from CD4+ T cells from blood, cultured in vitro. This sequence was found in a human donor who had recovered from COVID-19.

This CDR3 reads CASSVGPGSAEQFF. In DNA, the CDR3 is TGTGCCAGCAGCGTCGGCCCAGGGTCGGCTGAGCAGTTCTTC. The chain carries TRBV7-3 and TRBJ2-1, with a possible D match to TRBD1 (5 bases). The V end was cut by 5 bases, the J end by 9 bases, with 17 bases between. Per the germline V gene, CDR1 is SGHTA and CDR2 is FQGTGA. The CDR3 has 14 amino acids.